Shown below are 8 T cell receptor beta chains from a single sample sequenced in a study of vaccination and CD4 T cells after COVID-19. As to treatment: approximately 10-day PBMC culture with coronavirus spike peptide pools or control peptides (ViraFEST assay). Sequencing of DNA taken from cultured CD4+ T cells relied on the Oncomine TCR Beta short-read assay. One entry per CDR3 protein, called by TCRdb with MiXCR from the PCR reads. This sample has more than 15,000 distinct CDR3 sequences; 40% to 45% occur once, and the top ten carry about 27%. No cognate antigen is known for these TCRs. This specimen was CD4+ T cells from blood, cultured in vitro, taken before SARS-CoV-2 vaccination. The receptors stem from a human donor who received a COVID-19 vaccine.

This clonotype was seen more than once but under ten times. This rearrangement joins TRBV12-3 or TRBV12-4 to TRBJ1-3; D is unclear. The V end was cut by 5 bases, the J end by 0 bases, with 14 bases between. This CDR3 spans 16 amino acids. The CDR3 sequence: CASSNSYPVSGNTIYF. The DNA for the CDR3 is TGTGCCAGCAGTAACTCCTATCCGGTCTCTGGAAACACCATATATTTT.

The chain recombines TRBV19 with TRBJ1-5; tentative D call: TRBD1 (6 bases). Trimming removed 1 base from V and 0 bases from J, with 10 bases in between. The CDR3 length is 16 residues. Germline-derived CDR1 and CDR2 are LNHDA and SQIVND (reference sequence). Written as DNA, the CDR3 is TGTGCCAGTAGTATAGGCCGGGACATTAGCAATCAGCCCCAGCATTTT. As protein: CASSIGRDISNQPQHF.

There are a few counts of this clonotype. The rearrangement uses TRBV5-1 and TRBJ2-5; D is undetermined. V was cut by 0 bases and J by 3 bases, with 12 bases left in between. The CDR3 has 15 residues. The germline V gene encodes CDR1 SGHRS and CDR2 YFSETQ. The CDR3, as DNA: TGCGCCAGCAGCTTGGCCCCGTGGCTAAAAGAGACCCAGTACTTC. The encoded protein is CASSLAPWLKETQYF.

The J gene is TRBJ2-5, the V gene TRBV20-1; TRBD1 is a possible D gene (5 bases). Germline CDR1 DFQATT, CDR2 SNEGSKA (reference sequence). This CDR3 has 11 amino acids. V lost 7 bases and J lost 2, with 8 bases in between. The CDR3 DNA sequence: TGCAGTGGCCAGGGACAAGAGACCCAGTACTTC. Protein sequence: CSGQGQETQYF.

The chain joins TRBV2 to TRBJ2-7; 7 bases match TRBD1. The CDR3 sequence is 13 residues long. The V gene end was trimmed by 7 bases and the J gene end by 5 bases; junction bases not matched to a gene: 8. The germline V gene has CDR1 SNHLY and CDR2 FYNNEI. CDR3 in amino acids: CASMRDRANEQYF. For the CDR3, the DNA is TGTGCCAGCATGAGAGACAGGGCAAACGAGCAGTACTTC.

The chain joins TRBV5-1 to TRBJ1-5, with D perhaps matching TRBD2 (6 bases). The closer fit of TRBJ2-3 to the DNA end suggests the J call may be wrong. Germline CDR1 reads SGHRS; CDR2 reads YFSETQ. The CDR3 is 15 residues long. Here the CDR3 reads CASRPTGGSNQPQYF. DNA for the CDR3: TGCGCCAGCAGGCCGACCGGAGGGAGCAATCAGCCCCAGTATTTT.

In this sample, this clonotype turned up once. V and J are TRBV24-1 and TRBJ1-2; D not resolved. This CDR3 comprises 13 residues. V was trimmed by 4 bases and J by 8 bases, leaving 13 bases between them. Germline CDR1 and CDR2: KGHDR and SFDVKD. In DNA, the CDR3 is TGTGCCACCAGTGACTTGAAACTTGGGGGCTACACCTTC. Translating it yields CATSDLKLGGYTF.

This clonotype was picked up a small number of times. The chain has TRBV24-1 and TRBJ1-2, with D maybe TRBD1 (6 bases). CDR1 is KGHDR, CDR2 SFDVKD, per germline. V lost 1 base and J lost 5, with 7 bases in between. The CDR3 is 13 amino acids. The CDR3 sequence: CATSDLQGYGYTF. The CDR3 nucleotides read TGTGCCACCAGTGATTTACAGGGTTATGGCTACACCTTC.